The source of this T cell receptor beta chain is a study of OX40 agonist ivuxolimab in advanced cancers. Overall study context: Dose-escalation patients had hepatocellular carcinoma, melanoma, renal cell or head and neck cancer. Males comprised 82.7% of the group, whose mean age was approximately 61 years (range roughly 20 to 85).

Libraries were prepared by immunoSEQ multiplex PCR; TCRdb keeps only in-frame clonotypes and omits some of them. This sample has approximately 67,000 clones; around 83% occur once, and the top ten carry 2.5%. Whole-study findings and limits: The specificity for antigen of the expanded peripheral T cells was not determined.

V gave up 6 bases and J gave up 7 bases, with 16 bases separating them. The germline gives CDR1 WSHSY, CDR2 SAAADI. The CDR3 is 13 residues long. Regarding this clone: As yet, its antigen is unknown.

This receptor was obtained from an adult with an advanced solid tumor such as melanoma, head and neck, liver or kidney cancer. This rearrangement joins TRBV10-2 to TRBJ2-7; D possibly matches TRBD1 or TRBD2 (5 bases each). Sequenced material: CD4+ or CD8+ T cells sorted from blood, taken in a trial of the OX40 agonist ivuxolimab. The CDR3 sequence: CASSRRSAGEQYF. CDR3 in DNA: TGCGCCAGCAGCAGGCGTAGCGCAGGGGAGCAGTACTTC.